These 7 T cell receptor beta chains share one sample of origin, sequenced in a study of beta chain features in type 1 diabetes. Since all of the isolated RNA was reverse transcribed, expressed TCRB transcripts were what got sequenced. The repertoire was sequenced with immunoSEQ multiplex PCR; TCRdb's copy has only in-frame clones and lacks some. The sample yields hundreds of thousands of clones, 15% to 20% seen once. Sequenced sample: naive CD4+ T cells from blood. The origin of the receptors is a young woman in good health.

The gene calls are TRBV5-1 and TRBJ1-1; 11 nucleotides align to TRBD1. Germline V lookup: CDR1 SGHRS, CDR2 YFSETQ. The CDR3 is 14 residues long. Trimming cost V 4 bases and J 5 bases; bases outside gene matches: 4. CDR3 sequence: CASSQDRGRTEAFF. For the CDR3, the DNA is TGCGCCAGCAGCCAGGACAGGGGGCGGACTGAAGCTTTCTTT.

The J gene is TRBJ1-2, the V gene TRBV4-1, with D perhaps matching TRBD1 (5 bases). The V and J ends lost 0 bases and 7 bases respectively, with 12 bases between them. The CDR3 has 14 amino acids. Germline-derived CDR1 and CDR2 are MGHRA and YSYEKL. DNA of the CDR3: TGCGCCAGCAGCCAAGAAGGGGATAGTTTTGGCTACACCTTC. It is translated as CASSQEGDSFGYTF.

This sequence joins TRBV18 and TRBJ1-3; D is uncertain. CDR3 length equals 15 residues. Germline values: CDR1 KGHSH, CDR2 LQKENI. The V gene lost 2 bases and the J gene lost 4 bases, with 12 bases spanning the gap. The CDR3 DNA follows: TGTGCCAGCTCACCATTTCCCGAGCGGGGAAACACCATATATTTT. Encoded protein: CASSPFPERGNTIYF.

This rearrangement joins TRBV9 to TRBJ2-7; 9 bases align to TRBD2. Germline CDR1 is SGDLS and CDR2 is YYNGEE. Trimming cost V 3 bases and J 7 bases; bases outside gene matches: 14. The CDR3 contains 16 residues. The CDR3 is CASSAIAGATGGEQYF. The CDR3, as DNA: TGTGCCAGCAGCGCCATAGCGGGAGCCACCGGGGGGGAGCAGTACTTC. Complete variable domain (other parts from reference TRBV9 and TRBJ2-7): DSGVTQTPKHLITATGQRVTLRCSPRSGDLSVYWYQQSLDQGLQFLIQYYNGEERAKGNILERFSAQQFPDLHSELNLSSLELGDSALYFCASSAIAGATGGEQYFGPGTRLTVT.

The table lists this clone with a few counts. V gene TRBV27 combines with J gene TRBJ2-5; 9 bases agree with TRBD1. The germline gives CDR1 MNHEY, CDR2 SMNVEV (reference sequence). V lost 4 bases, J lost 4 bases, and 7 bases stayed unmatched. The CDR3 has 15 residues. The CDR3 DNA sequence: TGTGCCAGCAGTTCGGGACAGGGTCTGAGAGAGACCCAGTACTTC. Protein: CASSSGQGLRETQYF.

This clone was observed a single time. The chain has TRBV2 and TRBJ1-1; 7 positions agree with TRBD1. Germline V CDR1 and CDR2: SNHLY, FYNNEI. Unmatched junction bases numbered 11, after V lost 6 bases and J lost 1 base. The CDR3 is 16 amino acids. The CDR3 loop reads CASSAITTGENTEAFF. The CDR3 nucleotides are TGTGCCAGCAGCGCAATTACAACAGGGGAGAACACTGAAGCTTTCTTT.

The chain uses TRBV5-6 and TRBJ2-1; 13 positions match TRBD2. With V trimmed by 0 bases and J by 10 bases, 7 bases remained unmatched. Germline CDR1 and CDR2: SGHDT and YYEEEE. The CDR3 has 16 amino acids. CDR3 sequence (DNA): TGTGCCAGCAGCTTGGTTAGGACTAGCGGGAGTGGGGAGCAGTTCTTC. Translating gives CASSLVRTSGSGEQFF.